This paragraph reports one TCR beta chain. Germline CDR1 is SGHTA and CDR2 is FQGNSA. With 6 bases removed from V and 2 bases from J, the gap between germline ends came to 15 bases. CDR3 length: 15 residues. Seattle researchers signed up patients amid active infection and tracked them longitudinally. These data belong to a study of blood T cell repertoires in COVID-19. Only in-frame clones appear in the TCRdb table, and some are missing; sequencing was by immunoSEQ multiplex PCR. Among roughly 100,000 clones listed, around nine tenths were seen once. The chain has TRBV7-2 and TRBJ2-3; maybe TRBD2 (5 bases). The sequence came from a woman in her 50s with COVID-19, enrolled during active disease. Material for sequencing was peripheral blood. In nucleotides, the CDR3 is TGTGCCAGCAGTCAGAGGGCCCCAACCACAGATACGCAGTATTTT. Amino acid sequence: CASSQRAPTTDTQYF.